Reported below is one TCR beta chain. The germline V and J ends were trimmed by 5 bases and 3 bases, with 11 bases remaining between them. CDR1 is MNHEY and CDR2 is SVGAGI in the germline V gene. The CDR3 consists of 13 residues. This sample was included in a study of blood T cell repertoires in COVID-19. Study details: The origin of the acute and convalescent COVID-19 samples was the United States, Italy and Spain. Sources were T cells, B-cell-depleted T cells, or PBMCs; the material itself was cDNA or gDNA.

TCRdb's copy holds only in-frame clones and misses some; the assay was immunoSEQ multiplex PCR. This table holds about 230,000 clones, around 89% found once. Participants reported their clinical history, and cohort assignment relied on those reports. The source material was PBMCs or T cells enriched from blood (not recorded which). The chain recombines TRBV6-5 with TRBJ2-7; a possible D gene is TRBD1 (6 bases). This receptor was identified in a woman aged 40 to 49 with acute COVID-19. The CDR3 DNA is TGTGCCAGCAGTCCCACAGGGAGCTACGAGCAGTACTTC. It codes for CASSPTGSYEQYF.